The next 8 T cell receptor beta chains were all read from a single sample in a study of blood T cell repertoires in COVID-19. Data came from immunoSEQ multiplex PCR; TCRdb stores just in-frame clones and leaves some out. The data contain a few hundred thousand clones, about 88% of them singletons. The sample comprised peripheral blood. All receptors derive from a woman aged 70-85 years with active or convalescent COVID-19.

This chain uses TRBV7-2 with TRBJ2-7, with 8 bases aligning to TRBD1. CDR3 length equals 14 residues. Trimming at V came to 5 bases and at J to 3 bases, leaving 6 bases not matched to a gene. CDR1 SGHTA and CDR2 FQGNSA come from the germline V gene. CDR3 sequence reads: CASSLRDRSYEQYF. The CDR3, as DNA: TGTGCCAGCAGCCTCCGGGACAGGAGCTACGAGCAGTACTTC.

The chain couples TRBV6-2 or TRBV6-3 to TRBJ2-2, with 8 bases matching TRBD1. Germline assignment: CDR1 MNHEY and CDR2 SVGEGT. V lost 6 bases, J lost 1 base, and 10 bases stayed unmatched. This CDR3 is built from 17 residues. In nucleotides, the CDR3 is TGTGCCAGCAGCCGTCCCCCGGGACAGGTGAACACCGGGGAGCTGTTTTTT. It specifies CASSRPPGQVNTGELFF.

The rearrangement uses TRBV5-1 and TRBJ1-5; a weak D match, TRBD1 (6 bases). The CDR3 is 15 amino acids. V lost 2 bases to trimming and J lost 0 bases, with 9 bases between them. Germline values: CDR1 SGHRS, CDR2 YFSETQ. As DNA, the CDR3 is TGCGCCAGCAGCTTAGGGACACATAGCAATCAGCCCCAGCATTTT. Its protein product is CASSLGTHSNQPQHF.

This sequence joins TRBV25-1 and TRBJ2-7; a possible D gene is TRBD2 (7 bases). The CDR3 sequence is 15 residues long. With 2 bases removed from V and 6 bases from J, the gap between germline ends came to 17 bases. Germline V lookup: CDR1 MGHDK, CDR2 SYGVNS. The CDR3 sequence is CASSEGGGALAEQYF. The CDR3 DNA reads TGTGCCAGCAGTGAAGGTGGGGGGGCTTTGGCCGAGCAGTACTTC.

This chain connects TRBV6-6 to TRBJ1-1; D is undetermined. V was clipped by 4 bases and J by 2 bases, with 14 bases between them. This CDR3 spans 15 amino acids. Germline CDR1 is MNHNY and CDR2 is SVGAGI (reference sequence). CDR3 region: CASSSVQYVNTEAFF. The CDR3 nucleotides are TGTGCCAGCAGTTCCGTACAATACGTAAACACTGAAGCTTTCTTT.

The gene calls are TRBV7-8 and TRBJ2-2; TRBD1 aligns across 9 bases. CDR3 length: 15 amino acids. V lost 5 bases to trimming and J lost 1 base; unmatched junction nucleotides: 2. The germline CDR1 and CDR2 sequences are SGHVS and FQNEAQ. The CDR3 nucleotides read TGTGCCAGCAGCGTGACAGGGGGGAACACCGGGGAGCTGTTTTTT. This encodes CASSVTGGNTGELFF.

In DNA, the CDR3 is TGTGCCAGCAGCCGGGACAGGGGGCCGGCAGCTTTCTTT. Its translation: CASSRDRGPAAFF. This chain uses TRBV5-6 with TRBJ1-1; TRBD1 matches 12 bases. The V and J ends lost 4 bases and 10 bases, in that order; junction bases with no gene match: 5. CDR3 size: 13 residues. The germline V gene has CDR1 SGHDT and CDR2 YYEEEE.

The rearrangement links TRBV29-1 to TRBJ2-5, with D possibly being TRBD2 (5 bases). V shed 7 bases and J shed 4 bases, with 13 bases lying between them. Germline V CDR1 and CDR2: SQVTM, ANQGSEA. This CDR3 is 12 amino acids long. The CDR3 DNA sequence: TGCAGCGCCACGGGGATAGGAGAGACCCAGTACTTC. Translating gives CSATGIGETQYF.